A single sample is the source of the 23 T cell receptor beta chains below, sequenced in a study of blood T cell repertoires in COVID-19. Sequenced by immunoSEQ multiplex PCR; TCRdb stores in-frame clones only, minus some. The repertoire has under 500,000 clones, about 89% of them found once; the top ten carry approximately 4.5%. Sequences were obtained from peripheral blood. The origin of the receptors is a woman in her twenties or thirties with acute or convalescent COVID-19.

The chain recombines TRBV5-4 with TRBJ2-5; 10 bases are shared with TRBD2. Losses at the gene ends were 2 bases for V and 4 bases for J; bases not matched to a gene: 2. CDR1 and CDR2 from the germline V gene are SGHNT and YYREEE (reference sequence). There are 14 residues in the CDR3. This chain's CDR3 is CASSLRTSGETQYF. DNA for the CDR3: TGTGCCAGCAGCTTAAGGACTAGCGGAGAGACCCAGTACTTC.

The J gene is TRBJ2-3, the V gene TRBV7-2; 7 bases agree with TRBD2. Germline values: CDR1 SGHTA, CDR2 FQGNSA. Losses at the gene ends were 3 bases for V and 6 bases for J; bases not matched to a gene: 3. This CDR3 comprises 13 residues. CDR3 residues: CASSFGLVDTQYF. Here the CDR3 DNA reads TGTGCCAGCAGCTTTGGACTAGTGGATACGCAGTATTTT.

This chain connects TRBV3-1 (or the pseudogene TRBV3-2) to TRBJ2-5, with TRBD2 identical over 7 bases. There are 15 residues in the CDR3. Germline V gene lookup returns CDR1 LGHDT and CDR2 YNNKEL (reference sequence). The V segment lost 8 bases and the J segment 1 base; nucleotides outside the gene matches: 10. The DNA of the CDR3 is TGTGCCAGCCGTCTAGCGGAGCAAACCCAAGAGACCCAGTACTTC. This encodes CASRLAEQTQETQYF.

The chain links TRBV10-1 to TRBJ2-3; 9 bases map to TRBD2. CDR3 size: 16 residues. Losses at the gene ends were 8 bases for V and 10 bases for J; bases not matched to a gene: 19. Germline V gives CDR1 WNHNN, CDR2 SYGVQD (reference sequence). Here the CDR3 DNA reads TGCGCCAGCGCGATTCAGGCTGGACTAGCGCTCTTGGCGCAGTATTTT. Its translation: CASAIQAGLALLAQYF.

V is TRBV5-4 and J is TRBJ2-7; TRBD1 aligns across 8 bases. The length of the CDR3 is 16 residues. Germline-derived CDR1 and CDR2 are SGHNT and YYREEE (reference sequence). J lost 1 base, V lost 0 bases, and 6 bases had no gene match. The CDR3 here is CASSLGQGARSYEQYF. The CDR3 DNA follows: TGTGCCAGCAGCTTGGGGCAGGGGGCGCGATCCTACGAGCAGTACTTC.

J is TRBJ2-5 and V is TRBV5-1; 9 positions agree with TRBD1. Germline V gene lookup returns CDR1 SGHRS and CDR2 YFSETQ. V dropped 3 bases and J dropped 4; count of bases not matched to a gene: 10. The CDR3 has 16 amino acids. CDR3 sequence reads: CASSSPPGTGTETQYF. CDR3 nucleotides: TGCGCCAGCAGCTCGCCGCCCGGGACAGGGACAGAGACCCAGTACTTC.

This rearrangement joins TRBV7-2 to TRBJ2-3; the D gene is possibly TRBD1 (6 bases). This CDR3 has 17 amino acids. Between the trimmed V and J ends, which lost 3 bases and 0 bases, there was a span of 16 bases. Germline CDR1 and CDR2: SGHTA and FQGNSA. CDR3 in amino acids: CASSLGLRGSSTDTQYF. The DNA for the CDR3 is TGTGCCAGCAGCTTGGGTCTCAGGGGATCTAGCACAGATACGCAGTATTTT.

This chain links TRBV4-1 with TRBJ2-3, with D possibly TRBD2 on 6 matching bases. The CDR3 runs to 18 residues. The V end lost 0 bases, the J end lost 3 bases, and 19 bases lay between the germline ends. The V gene's germline CDR1 is MGHRA and CDR2 YSYEKL. CDR3 sequence reads: CASSQDPHGAGLTDTQYF. In nucleotides, the CDR3 is TGCGCCAGCAGCCAAGATCCCCATGGAGCGGGTTTGACAGATACGCAGTATTTT.

This chain connects TRBV6-1 to TRBJ2-7, with no clear D. The CDR3 has 11 amino acids. From germline, CDR1 is MNHNS and CDR2 SASEGT. Trimming took off 0 bases at V and 7 bases at J, with 4 bases between the two ends. CDR3 amino acids: CASSEAREQYF. CDR3 nucleotides: TGTGCCAGCAGTGAAGCGCGAGAGCAGTACTTC.

The V gene is TRBV6-2 or TRBV6-3, the J gene TRBJ2-7, with 7 positions matching TRBD1. The CDR3 covers 16 residues. Unmatched junction bases numbered 10, after V lost 0 bases and J lost 5 bases. Germline V gene lookup returns CDR1 MNHEY and CDR2 SVGEGT. The CDR3, as DNA: TGTGCCAGCAGTTACTCGAGGTACCAGGGGGACCACGAGCAGTACTTC. Translation gives CASSYSRYQGDHEQYF.

The genes are TRBV19 and TRBJ2-3, with 10 bases matching TRBD2. Per the germline V gene, CDR1 is LNHDA and CDR2 is SQIVND (reference sequence). V lost 5 bases and J lost 2; bases outside the gene matches: 7. The CDR3 extends over 16 amino acids. CDR3 region: CASSGRSGGATDTQYF. In DNA form, the CDR3 reads TGTGCCAGTAGTGGGCGGAGCGGGGGGGCCACAGATACGCAGTATTTT.

The chain is built from TRBV2 and TRBJ1-5, with TRBD1 identical over 8 bases. The CDR3 is made up of 14 amino acids. The V gene's germline CDR1 is SNHLY and CDR2 FYNNEI. J was trimmed by 3 bases and V by 7 bases; bases with no gene match: 5. CDR3 residues: CASKGQVDNQPQHF. The CDR3 DNA is TGTGCCAGCAAGGGACAGGTGGACAATCAGCCCCAGCATTTT.

The V gene is TRBV12-3 or TRBV12-4, the J gene TRBJ1-2; D is perhaps TRBD1 (5 bases). The length of the CDR3 is 13 residues. The ends were cut back, 6 bases at V and 0 bases at J, with 8 bases in the middle. CDR3 region: CASSDSTNYGYTF. CDR3 sequence (DNA): TGTGCCAGCAGCGACAGTACTAACTATGGCTACACCTTC.

The chain uses TRBV5-4 and TRBJ2-3; weak D call: TRBD2 (6 bases). V gave up 1 base and J gave up 0 bases, with 9 bases separating them. The CDR3 sequence is 15 residues long. Germline V gene sequence: CDR1 SGHNT, CDR2 YYREEE (reference sequence). This CDR3 reads CASSLRLASTDTQYF. CDR3 bases: TGTGCCAGCAGCTTGAGGCTAGCGAGCACAGATACGCAGTATTTT.

This chain joins TRBV7-9 and TRBJ1-2; unclear D gene. Trimming removed 2 bases at V and 4 bases at J, with 11 bases between. This CDR3 has 14 residues. Per germline, CDR1 SEHNR and CDR2 FQNEAQ (reference sequence). In DNA form, the CDR3 reads TGTGCCAGCAGCTTACAAGGTTGGGCCTATGGCTACACCTTC. It encodes CASSLQGWAYGYTF.

In DNA form, the CDR3 reads TGTGCCTGGAGTGTTAGCGGTTCCACAGATACGCAGTATTTT. Translation: CAWSVSGSTDTQYF. The V gene is TRBV30, the J gene TRBJ2-3; D might be TRBD2 (6 bases). V lost 0 bases to trimming and J lost 2 bases, with 9 bases between them. This CDR3 spans 14 amino acids. Per the germline V gene, CDR1 is GTSNPN and CDR2 is SVGIG (reference sequence).

V gene TRBV7-9 combines with J gene TRBJ2-7; 10 bases match TRBD1. From germline, CDR1 is SEHNR and CDR2 FQNEAQ (reference sequence). With V trimmed by 1 base and J by 6 bases, 9 bases remained unmatched. This CDR3 region has 16 residues. The CDR3: CASSLEHWTGGREQYF. The DNA of the CDR3 is TGTGCCAGCAGCTTAGAGCACTGGACAGGGGGGCGCGAGCAGTACTTC.

This clone was detected once. The genes are TRBV9 and TRBJ2-3, with D perhaps matching TRBD1 (5 bases). The CDR3 runs 18 residues. Germline values: CDR1 SGDLS, CDR2 YYNGEE. The V gene lost 3 bases and the J gene lost 1 base, with 21 bases spanning the gap. In DNA, the CDR3 is TGTGCCAGCAGCGAATCTCATTCGACAGTCTATGGCACAGATACGCAGTATTTT. Protein: CASSESHSTVYGTDTQYF.

The rearrangement joins TRBV4-1 to TRBJ2-7, with 9 bases fitting TRBD1. The CDR3 sequence is 17 residues long. V shed 1 base and J 3 bases; nucleotides not matched to a gene: 10. Germline loops: CDR1 MGHRA, CDR2 YSYEKL. This CDR3 is CASSQASRGQGIYEQYF. The CDR3 DNA follows: TGCGCCAGCAGCCAAGCCTCCAGGGGACAGGGAATCTACGAGCAGTACTTC.

V usage is TRBV16 and J usage is TRBJ1-2; D is perhaps TRBD1 (6 bases). In germline, CDR1 is KGHSY, CDR2 FQNENV. V gave up 4 bases and J gave up 2 bases, with 14 bases separating them. The CDR3 sequence is 15 residues long. In DNA form, the CDR3 reads TGTGCCAGCAGCCCGGACCACAGGGAGAACTATGGCTACACCTTC. Translating gives CASSPDHRENYGYTF.

The chain recombines TRBV6-4 with TRBJ2-5, with 13 bases identical to TRBD2. The length of the CDR3 is 18 residues. Germline CDR1 is MRHNA and CDR2 is SNTAGT. Trimming removed 8 bases from V and 2 bases from J; junction bases left unmatched: 14. The CDR3 sequence: CASANRFPGLAGQETQYF. CDR3 nucleotide sequence: TGTGCCAGCGCCAATAGGTTCCCGGGACTAGCGGGACAAGAGACCCAGTACTTC.

In regard to this clone: Other DNA sequences of this sample code for an identical CDR3. The J gene is TRBJ2-7, the V gene TRBV30; no reliable D call. The ends were cut back, 0 bases at V and 6 bases at J, with 9 bases in the middle. Germline CDR1 is GTSNPN and CDR2 is SVGIG (reference sequence). The CDR3 contains 12 residues. The CDR3 bases are TGTGCCTGGAGTGTCGGTCGTGGCGAGCAGTACTTC. As protein: CAWSVGRGEQYF.

The V and J genes are TRBV6-2 or TRBV6-3 and TRBJ2-7; TRBD2 aligns across 12 bases. Trimming took 4 bases from V and 2 from J; bases not matched to a gene: 9. Germline lookup yields CDR1 MNHEY and CDR2 SVGEGT. The CDR3 loop spans 17 amino acids. For the CDR3, the DNA is TGTGCCAGCAGTTCTCTAGCGGGGGGGCCATCCCCCTACGAGCAGTACTTC. Protein: CASSSLAGGPSPYEQYF.